Sequencing of this T cell receptor (beta chain) was carried out in a study of blood T cell repertoires in COVID-19. Sequenced by immunoSEQ multiplex PCR; TCRdb stores in-frame clones only, minus some. This table holds 60,000 to 100,000 clones, 70% to 90% found once. This clone was counted a single time. The clonotype comes from a man over 45 with active COVID-19. Sequences were obtained from peripheral blood.

The CDR3 DNA sequence: TGTGCCAGCACTACACCGGGACAGGGTCCTACTAATGAAAAACTGTTTTTT. Translating gives CASTTPGQGPTNEKLFF. The genes are TRBV28 and TRBJ1-4, with 9 bases identical to TRBD1. The CDR3 has 17 amino acids. Germline CDR1 reads MDHEN; CDR2 reads SYDVKM. V shed 7 bases, J shed 2 bases, and the junction held 11 bases outside the gene matches.